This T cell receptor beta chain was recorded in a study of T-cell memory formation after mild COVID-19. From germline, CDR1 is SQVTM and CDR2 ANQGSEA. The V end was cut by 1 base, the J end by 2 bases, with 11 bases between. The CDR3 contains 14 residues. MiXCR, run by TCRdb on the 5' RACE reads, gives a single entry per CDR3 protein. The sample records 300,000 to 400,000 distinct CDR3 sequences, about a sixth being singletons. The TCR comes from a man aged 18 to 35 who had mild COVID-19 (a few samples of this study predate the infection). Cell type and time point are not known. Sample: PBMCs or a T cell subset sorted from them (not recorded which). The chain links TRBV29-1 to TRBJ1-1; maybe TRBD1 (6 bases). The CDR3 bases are TGCAGCGTTGAAGCCAGGGGATTAAACACTGAAGCTTTCTTT. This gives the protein CSVEARGLNTEAFF.